This is a list of T cell receptor beta chains from one sample in a study of shared clonotypes between healthy human individuals. Libraries were prepared by immunoSEQ multiplex PCR; TCRdb keeps only in-frame clonotypes and omits some of them. The sample lists roughly 1,100,000 clones; around 74% were seen once. Sequencing used memory CD4+ T cells sorted from blood. The receptors originated from a man aged 18 to 29 in good health. The CDR3 runs from the conserved cysteine through the conserved F or W. The D gene is left open where the match is weak. Rows give clone size only sometimes, using once, few, many, or a class for an expanded clone.

v_gene	j_gene	abundance	d_gene	CDR3aa	CDR3nt
TRBV18	TRBJ2-5	many	-	CASSPGGAVETQYF	TGTGCCAGCTCCCCCGGGGGAGCGGTGGAGACCCAGTACTTC
TRBV20-1	TRBJ2-5	few	-	CSGYRVETQYF	TGCAGTGGCTACAGGGTTGAGACCCAGTACTTC
TRBV9	TRBJ2-3	-	-	CASSAMAVASTDTQYF	TGTGCCAGCAGCGCGATGGCCGTCGCTAGCACAGATACGCAGTATTTT
TRBV6-4	TRBJ1-3	few	-	CASSGQYFSGNTIYF	TGTGCCAGCAGTGGACAGTACTTCTCTGGAAACACCATATATTTT
TRBV10-3	TRBJ1-1	-	-	CAISDSGYGADTEAFF	TGTGCCATCAGTGACTCGGGTTACGGGGCGGACACTGAAGCTTTCTTT
TRBV18	TRBJ1-3	-	-	CASSPRQRTSSGNTIYF	TGTGCCAGCTCACCCCGACAGAGAACTAGCTCTGGAAACACCATATATTTT
TRBV29-1	TRBJ2-7	once	-	CSVETSSYEQYF	TGCAGCGTTGAAACTAGCTCCTACGAGCAGTACTTC
TRBV28	TRBJ2-1	-	TRBD2	CASSLLAGGINEQFF	TGTGCCAGCAGTCTTCTAGCGGGGGGGATCAATGAGCAGTTCTTC
TRBV18	TRBJ1-4	-	-	CASRPPISEKLFF	TGTGCCAGCCGGCCTCCTATCTCTGAAAAACTGTTTTTT
TRBV4-1	TRBJ2-5	few	-	CASSQEARLQETQYF	TGCGCCAGCAGCCAAGAGGCGCGCCTCCAAGAGACCCAGTACTTC
TRBV30	TRBJ2-7	-	-	CAWSGGSPYEQYF	TGTGCCTGGAGTGGCGGCAGCCCCTACGAGCAGTACTTC
TRBV4-2	TRBJ2-5	once	-	CASSQGRGRDQETQYF	TGTGCCAGCAGCCAAGGGAGGGGCAGGGATCAAGAGACCCAGTACTTC
TRBV30	TRBJ1-4	-	TRBD1	CAWSSRDRGNEKLFF	TGTGCCTGGAGTAGCCGGGACAGGGGGAATGAAAAACTGTTTTTT
TRBV21-1	TRBJ1-3	-	-	CASSLSGNTIYF	TGTGCCAGCAGCTTGTCTGGAAACACCATATATTTT
TRBV5-1	TRBJ2-7	-	-	CASSEGNSYEQYF	TGCGCCAGCAGCGAAGGCAATTCCTACGAGCAGTACTTC
TRBV30	TRBJ1-1	few	-	CAWRDRQNTEAFF	TGTGCCTGGAGAGACAGACAGAACACTGAAGCTTTCTTT
TRBV7-9	TRBJ2-7	-	-	CASSRYQGSTIIPSEQYF	TGTGCCAGCAGCCGATATCAGGGAAGTACGATCATCCCCTCTGAGCAGTACTTC
TRBV5-1	TRBJ1-5	-	-	CASSLNGRGNQPQHF	TGCGCCAGCAGCTTAAACGGGAGGGGCAATCAGCCCCAGCATTTT